The 8 T cell receptor beta chains given below trace back to one sample, sequenced in a study of cytomegalovirus exposure and HLA in healthy donors. PCR was performed using 60 Vbeta and 13 Jbeta primers. The assay was immunoSEQ multiplex PCR, and TCRdb's table has in-frame clones only and misses some. The sample records 150,000 to 200,000 clones, around four fifths being singletons. The sequenced sample consisted of PBMCs. Receptors were obtained from a woman aged 50 to 60 in good health and CMV-seropositive.

The chain recombines TRBV4-3 with TRBJ2-2, with a weak D call TRBD2 (6 bases). This CDR3 has 16 amino acids. Germline V gene sequence: CDR1 LGHNA, CDR2 YSLEER. Trimming took off 0 bases at V and 8 bases at J, with 16 bases between the two ends. Here the CDR3 DNA reads TGCGCCAGCAGCCAAGATTGGAACGGAGGGTGGGGGGAGCTGTTTTTT. Amino acid sequence: CASSQDWNGGWGELFF.

The chain recombines TRBV2 with TRBJ1-1, with D tentatively TRBD1 (6 bases). Deletions cut 8 bases from V and 1 base from J, with 11 bases between. The length of the CDR3 is 13 residues. CDR1 is SNHLY and CDR2 is FYNNEI in the germline V gene. CDR3 loop: CASGQRENTEAFF. CDR3 DNA sequence: TGTGCCAGCGGACAGAGGGAGAACACTGAAGCTTTCTTT. Full variable domain (missing parts from reference TRBV2 and TRBJ1-1): EPEVTQTPSHQVTQMGQEVILRCVPISNHLYFYWYRQILGQKVEFLVSFYNNEISEKSEIFDDQFSVERPDGSNFTLKIRSTKLEDSAMYFCASGQRENTEAFFGQGTRLTVV.

This chain uses TRBV29-1 with TRBJ1-4; maybe TRBD1 (5 bases). The V and J ends lost 6 bases and 0 bases respectively, with 11 bases between them. From germline, CDR1 is SQVTM and CDR2 ANQGSEA. This CDR3 spans 14 amino acids. The CDR3 protein is CSVGATATNEKLFF. DNA for the CDR3: TGCAGCGTCGGAGCGACAGCAACTAATGAAAAACTGTTTTTT.

The genes are TRBV29-1 and TRBJ2-5, with 11 bases that match TRBD2. Looked up from germline, CDR1 is SQVTM and CDR2 is ANQGSEA. Trimming took 6 bases from V and 2 from J; bases not matched to a gene: 8. CDR3 size: 15 residues. The CDR3 nucleotides are TGCAGCGTCGGGACTAGCGGAAACTTACAAGAGACCCAGTACTTC. Encoded protein: CSVGTSGNLQETQYF.

V and J are TRBV7-9 and TRBJ2-7, with TRBD2 matching 8 bases. V gave up 1 base and J gave up 0 bases; unmatched junction bases: 5. CDR3 size: 16 residues. Per the germline V gene, CDR1 is SEHNR and CDR2 is FQNEAQ (reference sequence). CDR3 amino acids: CASSLGSGASSYEQYF. The CDR3 DNA sequence: TGTGCCAGCAGCTTAGGTAGCGGGGCCTCCTCCTACGAGCAGTACTTC.

The chain recombines TRBV1 with TRBJ2-7; the listed D gene, TRBD2, was not tested against the DNA. TRBV1 is a pseudogene locus. The CDR3 has 15 amino acids. The CDR3 DNA follows: TGCACCAGCAGCTTCCGGGGCGGGGGGCCTCAAGAGCAGTACTTC. Protein product: CTSSFRGGGPQEQYF.

The rearrangement links TRBV10-3 to TRBJ1-3; 7 bases agree with TRBD1. In germline, CDR1 is ENHRY, CDR2 SYGVKD. The V gene end was trimmed by 5 bases and the J gene end by 2 bases; junction bases not matched to a gene: 3. CDR3 length: 14 amino acids. CDR3 region: CAISPGGPGNTIYF. The CDR3 bases are TGTGCCATCAGTCCAGGGGGGCCTGGAAACACCATATATTTT.

This chain connects TRBV9 to TRBJ2-7, with TRBD2 as a possible D gene (6 bases). The germline V gene encodes CDR1 SGDLS and CDR2 YYNGEE. Trimming removed 5 bases at V and 5 bases at J, with 17 bases between. The CDR3 spans 14 residues. The CDR3: CASSYVGGSDEQYF. The CDR3 region has the DNA TGTGCCAGCAGTTATGTTGGGGGGTCCGACGAGCAGTACTTC.